The TCR beta chain described here comes from a study of human T cells and chemical hapten exposure. At the level of the study: Across samples, TCR yields varied, mostly owing to small differences in pooled library volumes.

Specified time point: patch test 3, about 24 weeks after DPC sensitization. The treatment was: therapeutic diphenylcyclopropenone sensitization with weekly scalp DPC. This CDR3 spans 19 amino acids. Between the trimmed V and J ends, which lost 4 bases and 0 bases, there was a span of 23 bases. CDR1 and CDR2 (germline): MNHEY, SMNVEV (reference sequence). This clonotype was picked up a small number of times. TCRdb reanalysed the RACE reads using MiXCR and keeps one entry per CDR3 protein. The sample has roughly 100,000 distinct CDR3 sequences; roughly a third are singletons. The sample in question was whole blood, obtained in connection with sensitization to the hapten diphenylcyclopropenone (DPC). The sequence derives from a man aged 35 to 55 with alopecia areata. Some clones in this sample may be carry-over from other donors' samples. V gene TRBV27 combines with J gene TRBJ2-3; D might be TRBD2 (5 bases). The CDR3 spells CASSSSWESTLLSTDTQYF. The CDR3 DNA reads as TGTGCCAGCAGTTCCTCGTGGGAGTCGACACTCCTAAGCACAGATACGCAGTATTTT.